These 11 T cell receptor beta chains were all obtained from the same sample, sequenced in a study of shared clonotypes between healthy human individuals. Positive CCR7 selection of CD45RO-negative cells yielded the naive CD8 cells, and terminally differentiated effector memory CD45RA+ cells were excluded. Sequenced by immunoSEQ multiplex PCR; TCRdb stores in-frame clones only, minus some. The sample lists approximately 840,000 clones; about 96% were seen once. Sequencing used naive CD8+ T cells sorted from blood. The receptors were gathered from a man aged 30-40 years in good health.

The J gene is TRBJ2-7, the V gene TRBV14; 7 bases agree with TRBD2. With V trimmed by 0 bases and J by 3 bases, 5 bases remained unmatched. Per germline, CDR1 SGHDN and CDR2 FVKESK. This CDR3 has 15 residues. In DNA form, the CDR3 reads TGTGCCAGCAGCCAAGATACGGCTAGCGGCTACGAGCAGTACTTC. It codes for CASSQDTASGYEQYF.

In its sample, this clone was seen once. The chain uses TRBV2 and TRBJ2-7, with TRBD2 matching over 8 bases. After removal of 5 bases from V and 3 bases from J, the junction contained 6 bases not matched to a gene. This CDR3 is 14 amino acids long. Germline-derived CDR1 and CDR2 are SNHLY and FYNNEI. The chain's CDR3 is CASSRGGGFYEQYF. Written as DNA, the CDR3 is TGTGCCAGCAGTCGGGGGGGCGGCTTCTACGAGCAGTACTTC.

The chain recombines TRBV2 with TRBJ2-7, with a tentative D call TRBD2 (7 bases). This CDR3 region has 14 residues. Deletions cut 5 bases from V and 6 bases from J, with 17 bases between. Germline values: CDR1 SNHLY, CDR2 FYNNEI. This chain's CDR3 is CASSLGGEVIEQYF. For the CDR3, the DNA is TGTGCCAGCAGTCTAGGGGGGGAGGTCATCGAGCAGTACTTC. The entire variable domain, with the rest obtained from reference TRBV2 and TRBJ2-7, is as follows: EPEVTQTPSHQVTQMGQEVILRCVPISNHLYFYWYRQILGQKVEFLVSFYNNEISEKSEIFDDQFSVERPDGSNFTLKIRSTKLEDSAMYFCASSLGGEVIEQYFGPGTRLTVT.

The chain couples TRBV11-3 to TRBJ2-2, with a weak D call TRBD1 (6 bases). Germline assignment: CDR1 SGHNT and CDR2 YENEEA. There are 13 residues in the CDR3. The V end lost 4 bases, the J end lost 6 bases, and 9 bases lay between the germline ends. Written as DNA, the CDR3 is TGTGCCAGCAGCTACAGGGATCCCGGGGAGCTGTTTTTT. Protein: CASSYRDPGELFF.

About this clone: Other DNA sequences in this specimen translate into the identical CDR3. The chain couples TRBV29-1 to TRBJ2-1, with D tentatively TRBD2 (6 bases). Germline V gene lookup returns CDR1 SQVTM and CDR2 ANQGSEA. The CDR3 sequence is 13 residues long. The ends were cut back, 4 bases at V and 3 bases at J, with 10 bases in the middle. CDR3 in amino acids: CSVGLANYNEQFF. The CDR3 DNA reads TGCAGCGTTGGTCTAGCGAACTACAATGAGCAGTTCTTC.

The chain links TRBV16 to TRBJ2-7; possible D gene TRBD1, 6 bases. This CDR3 is 14 amino acids long. The V gene lost 1 base and the J gene lost 2 bases, with 9 bases spanning the gap. Germline CDR1 is KGHSY and CDR2 is FQNENV. The CDR3 sequence is CASSQLTGTYEQYF. In DNA form, the CDR3 reads TGTGCCAGCAGCCAATTAACAGGGACCTACGAGCAGTACTTC.

The V gene is TRBV18, the J gene TRBJ2-2; the D call may be TRBD1 or TRBD2 (5 bases each). Germline CDR1 reads KGHSH; CDR2 reads LQKENI. Trimming pared 6 bases from V and 3 bases from J, leaving 14 bases between. There are 15 residues in the CDR3. The CDR3 here is CASSPRGLDTGELFF. The CDR3 nucleotides read TGTGCCAGCTCGCCTCGGGGCCTTGACACCGGGGAGCTGTTTTTT. Based on the CDR3 plus reference TRBV18 and TRBJ2-2, the full variable domain is NAGVMQNPRHLVRRRGQEARLRCSPMKGHSHVYWYRQLPEEGLKFMVYLQKENIIDESGMPKERFSAEFPKEGPSILRIQQVVRGDSAAYFCASSPRGLDTGELFFGEGSRLTVL.

V and J are TRBV5-1 and TRBJ2-1; 10 bases align to TRBD1. There are 15 residues in the CDR3. The germline V gene has CDR1 SGHRS and CDR2 YFSETQ. Unmatched junction bases numbered 5, after V lost 4 bases and J lost 4 bases. Written as DNA, the CDR3 is TGCGCCAGCAGCAGCGGACAGGGGGAGTACAATGAGCAGTTCTTC. It yields the protein CASSSGQGEYNEQFF. Based on the CDR3 plus reference TRBV5-1 and TRBJ2-1, the full variable domain is KAGVTQTPRYLIKTRGQQVTLSCSPISGHRSVSWYQQTPGQGLQFLFEYFSETQRNKGNFPGRFSGRQFSNSRSEMNVSTLELGDSALYLCASSSGQGEYNEQFFGPGTRLTVL.

About this clone itself: Other nucleotide sequences from this sample produce the same CDR3. The chain recombines TRBV5-5 with TRBJ2-7, with D perhaps TRBD1 (6 bases). Trimming stripped 2 bases from V and 2 bases from J, with 11 bases between. Germline V lookup: CDR1 SGHKS, CDR2 YYEKEE (reference sequence). The CDR3 consists of 14 residues. In DNA, the CDR3 is TGTGCCAGCAGCTTATTACAGGGTGCCTACGAGCAGTACTTC. Its translation is CASSLLQGAYEQYF.

The chain uses TRBV5-1 and TRBJ2-7; D is unclear. Germline V gene lookup returns CDR1 SGHRS and CDR2 YFSETQ. Trimming removed 0 bases from V and 5 bases from J, with 9 bases in between. The CDR3 totals 13 residues. The CDR3 DNA follows: TGCGCCAGCAGCTTGGTAATTAGAGACGAGCAGTACTTC. It specifies CASSLVIRDEQYF. Based on the CDR3 plus reference TRBV5-1 and TRBJ2-7, the full variable domain is KAGVTQTPRYLIKTRGQQVTLSCSPISGHRSVSWYQQTPGQGLQFLFEYFSETQRNKGNFPGRFSGRQFSNSRSEMNVSTLELGDSALYLCASSLVIRDEQYFGPGTRLTVT.

The chain joins TRBV9 to TRBJ2-3; TRBD1 or TRBD2 may be the D gene (5 bases each). The length of the CDR3 is 16 residues. Germline CDR1 and CDR2: SGDLS and YYNGEE. Trimming left V 0 bases short and J 5 bases short, with 16 bases between. CDR3 bases: TGTGCCAGCAGCGTAGGGGGCGGCCCTGCGGGAGATACGCAGTATTTT. It codes for CASSVGGGPAGDTQYF.